The rows below give T cell receptor beta chains drawn from one sample of a study of blood T cell repertoires in COVID-19. TCRdb keeps only in-frame clones here, not all; method: immunoSEQ multiplex PCR. The sample lists about 59,000 clones; about 85% were seen once. Input material: peripheral blood. These receptors came from an elderly woman with acute or convalescent COVID-19. CDR3s include the opening cysteine and the closing phenylalanine or tryptophan. Fields, in order: J gene, D gene, V gene, clone size, CDR3 DNA, CDR3 protein. The D gene is left open where the match is weak. Clone sizes are given selectively: once, few, many, or a class where the clone is expanded.

>TRBJ2-2|TRBD1|TRBV6-2/TRBV6-3|.
TGTGCCAGCAGTTTTCCCTCGCAGGGGGCGAGAAACACCGGGGAGCTGTTTTTT
CASSFPSQGARNTGELFF
>TRBJ1-4|TRBD1|TRBV6-4|.
TGTGCCAGCAGTGTCGACAGGGGACCTAATGAAAAACTGTTTTTT
CASSVDRGPNEKLFF
>TRBJ1-2|.|TRBV6-4|.
TGTGCCAGCACCATCGAGCAGGGGAAAGGGGGCTACACCTTC
CASTIEQGKGGYTF
>TRBJ1-1|.|TRBV6-1|few
TGTGCCAGCAGTGAAGTAACAGGGTTTTCTGAAGCTTTCTTT
CASSEVTGFSEAFF
>TRBJ2-1|TRBD1|TRBV5-1|once
TGCGCCAGCAGCTTGGTGGGGACAGCTTTGTACAATGAGCAGTTCTTC
CASSLVGTALYNEQFF
>TRBJ1-3|.|TRBV7-3|once
TGTGCCAGCAGCGCTAACAGGGGAAACACCATATATTTT
CASSANRGNTIYF
>TRBJ2-3|TRBD1|TRBV5-1|.
TGCGCCAGCAGCTTGTACAGGGGGGTGGATACGCAGTATTTT
CASSLYRGVDTQYF
>TRBJ1-2|TRBD1|TRBV4-3|.
TGCGCCAGCAGCCAAGGACAGGGTGTCGATGGCTACACCTTC
CASSQGQGVDGYTF
>TRBJ1-6|.|TRBV2|.
TGTGCCAGCAGTGGAGGGGGGGGCTCCTATAATTCACCCCTCCACTTT
CASSGGGGSYNSPLHF
>TRBJ1-1|TRBD1|TRBV5-1|.
TGCGCCAGCAGCCGGGACAGGGGGTCTACGAACACTGAAGCTTTCTTT
CASSRDRGSTNTEAFF
>TRBJ1-6|.|TRBV19|once
TGTGCCAGTAGTATGGAGGGGTATAATTCACCCCTCCACTTT
CASSMEGYNSPLHF
>TRBJ1-6|.|TRBV30|.
TGTGCCTGGAGTGGGCAGGGCAGGGTCCACTTT
CAWSGQGRVHF
>TRBJ2-7|TRBD2|TRBV5-1|.
TGCGCCAGCAGAGAATTCGGGACTAGCGGGATCTACGAGCAGTACTTC
CASREFGTSGIYEQYF
>TRBJ2-1|TRBD2|TRBV4-1|.
TGCGCCAGCAGGGACCTAGCGGGGGCCAACAATGAGCAGTTCTTC
CASRDLAGANNEQFF
>TRBJ1-2|TRBD1|TRBV28|.
TGTGCCAGCACAATTGACAGGGGGCTTTATGGCTACACCTTC
CASTIDRGLYGYTF
>TRBJ2-3|TRBD2|TRBV20-1|.
TGCAGTGCTAGTATGGGGGGGGATACGCAGTATTTT
CSASMGGDTQYF
>TRBJ1-1|.|TRBV2|.
TGTGCCAGCACCGACCAGGGGCTGGGGACTGAAGCTTTCTTT
CASTDQGLGTEAFF
>TRBJ2-7|.|TRBV3-1/TRBV3-2|.
TGTGCCAGCAGCCAAAGGCGGGACCAGCAGTACTTC
CASSQRRDQQYF
>TRBJ1-3|TRBD1|TRBV7-2|.
TGTGCCAGCAGCTTAGGGGGACAGGGCAGAAACACCATATATTTT
CASSLGGQGRNTIYF
>TRBJ2-7|.|TRBV28|.
TGTGCCAGCAGGGGAGGCCGGGACTTTCCCACCTACGAGCAGTACTTC
CASRGGRDFPTYEQYF
>TRBJ2-2|.|TRBV19|.
TGTGCCAGTAGTAACAGGGCAAACACCGGGGAGCTGTTTTTT
CASSNRANTGELFF
>TRBJ2-3|TRBD1|TRBV19|.
TGTGCCAGTAGTACTAACAGGGGTGATACGCAGTATTTT
CASSTNRGDTQYF
>TRBJ1-5|.|TRBV29-1|.
TGCAGCGTTCAGAACCAGAATCAGCCCCAGCATTTT
CSVQNQNQPQHF
>TRBJ2-7|.|TRBV28|.
TGTGCCAGCAGTTGGGGGCTAGCGGATAGGGCGTACTTC
CASSWGLADRAYF
>TRBJ1-1|TRBD1|TRBV19|.
TGTGCCAGTAGAGACAGGGGGCACGGGAACACTGAAGCTTTCTTT
CASRDRGHGNTEAFF
>TRBJ1-1|TRBD1|TRBV30|.
TGTGCCTGGAGGAGGATGGGACAGGGAAGGAAAACTGAAGCTTTCTTT
CAWRRMGQGRKTEAFF
>TRBJ2-5|.|TRBV7-2|once
TGTGCCAGCAGCTTATCAGGGGCGGAGACCCAGTACTTC
CASSLSGAETQYF
>TRBJ1-5|.|TRBV6-1|.
TGTGCCAGCAGTGAACTGCAGCCCCAGCATTTT
CASSELQPQHF
>TRBJ2-3|TRBD1|TRBV24-1|.
TGTGCCACCAGTGATTCAGGGGGCCTAGATACGCAGTATTTT
CATSDSGGLDTQYF
>TRBJ2-7|.|TRBV12-5|.
TGTGCTAGTGGTTTAGACGGAGCCTACGAGCAGTACTTC
CASGLDGAYEQYF
>TRBJ1-5|TRBD1|TRBV7-2|.
TGTGCCAGCAGCTCACGAACAGGGGTCGGTCAGCCCCAGCATTTT
CASSSRTGVGQPQHF
>TRBJ1-1|.|TRBV30|.
TGTGCCTGGAGAGATAGGCTAGTCGTGGCTGAAGCTTTCTTT
CAWRDRLVVAEAFF
>TRBJ1-4|.|TRBV6-5|.
TGTGCCAGCAGTTGGGGGGGTACTAATGAAAAACTGTTTTTT
CASSWGGTNEKLFF
>TRBJ1-6|TRBD1|TRBV28|.
TGTGCCAGCAGTCCCAGGGACAGACCTAATTCACCCCTCCACTTT
CASSPRDRPNSPLHF
>TRBJ2-2|.|TRBV7-9|.
TGTGCCAGCAGCCCCGGACAGAGCTACACCGGGGAGCTGTTTTTT
CASSPGQSYTGELFF
>TRBJ1-2|.|TRBV6-5|.
TGTGCCGCGGGGGGTCGAAGGGTAGCGAGCTATGGCTACACCTTC
CAAGGRRVASYGYTF
>TRBJ1-3|.|TRBV2|.
TGTGCCAGCAGGGACCTGGGCAAGGGGGACACCATATATTTT
CASRDLGKGDTIYF
>TRBJ2-3|.|TRBV7-3|once
TGTGCCAGCAGCTCCCAGAGCGGTACTAGCACAGATACGCAGTATTTT
CASSSQSGTSTDTQYF
>TRBJ1-2|.|TRBV5-1|.
TGCGCCAGCAGCTTGACGGTCGACTATGGCTACACCTTC
CASSLTVDYGYTF
>TRBJ1-2|.|TRBV20-1|.
TGCAGTGCTAGTCGCCGGGGGGATGGCTACACCTTC
CSASRRGDGYTF
>TRBJ2-1|.|TRBV4-2|.
TGTGCCAGCAGCCAGGGCGAGGGGGTAGATGAGCAGTTCTTC
CASSQGEGVDEQFF
>TRBJ1-2|.|TRBV5-6|.
TGTGCCAGCAGCTTCCTGCAGTTGGGGGGCTATGGCTACACCTTC
CASSFLQLGGYGYTF
>TRBJ1-5|.|TRBV9|.
TGTGCCAGCAACCGATACGGGGAGGGTCAGCCCCAGCATTTT
CASNRYGEGQPQHF
>TRBJ2-4|TRBD2|TRBV4-1|.
TGCGCCAGCAGCCAACTAGCGGGGGGGTTAGCCAAAAACATTCAGTACTTC
CASSQLAGGLAKNIQYF
>TRBJ1-2|.|TRBV12-3/TRBV12-4|.
TGTGCCAGCAGTTTAGTAGCTAACTATGGCTACACCTTC
CASSLVANYGYTF
>TRBJ1-4|.|TRBV4-3|few
TGCGCCAGCAGCCAGTACAGGGCTGAAAAACTGTTTTTT
CASSQYRAEKLFF
>TRBJ2-3|TRBD2|TRBV28|.
TGTGCCAGCAGTCGATACCGGGACTCCCGAGGGAGGGTAGATACGCAGTATTTT
CASSRYRDSRGRVDTQYF
>TRBJ1-1|.|TRBV28|.
TGTGCCAGCAGACGCAGGGAGAACACTGAAGCTTTCTTT
CASRRRENTEAFF
>TRBJ2-3|TRBD2|TRBV4-2|.
TGTGCCAGCAGCCAAGCTAGCGGGGGGGCCTCGGATACGCAGTATTTT
CASSQASGGASDTQYF
>TRBJ2-1|.|TRBV11-2|.
TGTGCCACCGCCCGGTGGAGCAATGAGCAGTTCTTC
CATARWSNEQFF
>TRBJ1-5|TRBD1|TRBV18|few
TGTGCCAGCTCCGCCGACAGGGGTTCCAATCAGCCCCAGCATTTT
CASSADRGSNQPQHF
>TRBJ2-1|TRBD2|TRBV15|.
TGTGCCACCAGCAGAGGCCGGGGACTAGCGGGAGGGTTTGAGCAGTTCTTC
CATSRGRGLAGGFEQFF
>TRBJ2-5|TRBD2|TRBV5-1|.
TGCGCCAGCAGCTTGGTTCTAGCGGGGGGCCAAGAGACCCAGTACTTC
CASSLVLAGGQETQYF